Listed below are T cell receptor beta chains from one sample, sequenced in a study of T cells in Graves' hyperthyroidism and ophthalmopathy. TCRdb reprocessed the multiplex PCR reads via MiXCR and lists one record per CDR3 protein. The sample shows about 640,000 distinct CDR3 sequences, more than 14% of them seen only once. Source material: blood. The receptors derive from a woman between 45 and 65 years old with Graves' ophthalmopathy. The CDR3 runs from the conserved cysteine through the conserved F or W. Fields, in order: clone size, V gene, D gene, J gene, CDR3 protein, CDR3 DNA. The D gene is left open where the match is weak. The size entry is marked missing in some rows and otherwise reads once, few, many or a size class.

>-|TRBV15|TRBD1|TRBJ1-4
CATSRGQGEKLFF
TGTGCCACCAGCAGAGGACAGGGTGAAAAACTGTTTTTT
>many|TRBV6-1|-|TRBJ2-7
CASSPQDYEQYF
TGTGCCAGCAGTCCCCAGGACTACGAGCAGTACTTC
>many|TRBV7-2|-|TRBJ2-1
CASSVGTSYNEQFF
TGTGCCAGCAGCGTCGGGACTTCTTACAATGAGCAGTTCTTC
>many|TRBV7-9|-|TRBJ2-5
CASSPAKGIETQYF
TGTGCCAGCAGCCCGGCCAAGGGTATAGAGACCCAGTACTTC
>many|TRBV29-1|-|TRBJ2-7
CSVGRGQAYEQYF
TGCAGCGTTGGACGTGGGCAGGCCTACGAGCAGTACTTC
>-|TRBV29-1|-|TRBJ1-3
CSVEDRARSGNTIYF
TGCAGCGTTGAAGATCGGGCCCGCTCTGGAAACACCATATATTTT
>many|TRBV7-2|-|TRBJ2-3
CASSLAGGEDTQYF
TGTGCCAGCAGCTTAGCGGGGGGAGAAGATACGCAGTATTTT
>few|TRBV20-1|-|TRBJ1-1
CSARDSSRWDTEAFF
TGCAGTGCTAGAGATTCGAGTAGATGGGACACTGAAGCTTTCTTT
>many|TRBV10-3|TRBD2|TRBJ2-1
CAISDVSGSPLYNEQFF
TGTGCCATCAGTGATGTTAGCGGGAGTCCCCTCTACAATGAGCAGTTCTTC
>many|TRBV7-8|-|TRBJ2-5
CASSSFTIGLKQETQYF
TGTGCCAGCAGCTCCTTCACCATAGGACTCAAACAAGAGACCCAGTACTTC
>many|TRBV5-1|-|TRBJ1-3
CASSLDISGNTIYF
TGCGCCAGCAGCTTGGACATCTCTGGAAACACCATATATTTT
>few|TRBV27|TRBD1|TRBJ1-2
CASSLFTQLTGTDGYTF
TGTGCCAGCAGTTTATTCACCCAGCTGACAGGGACGGATGGCTACACCTTC
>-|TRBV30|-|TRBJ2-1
CAWTWDGSSYNEQFF
TGTGCCTGGACTTGGGACGGTAGCTCCTACAATGAGCAGTTCTTC
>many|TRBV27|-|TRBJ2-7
CASSLSPDIAYYEQYF
TGTGCCAGCAGTTTATCCCCCGACATAGCCTACTACGAGCAGTACTTC
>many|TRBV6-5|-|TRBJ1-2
CASSYTSGYGYTF
TGTGCCAGCAGTTACACTTCAGGGTATGGCTACACCTTC
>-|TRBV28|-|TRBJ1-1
CASSLLRQGSTTEAFF
TGTGCCAGCAGTTTACTTCGCCAGGGGTCCACCACTGAAGCTTTCTTT
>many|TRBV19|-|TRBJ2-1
CASSILNEQFF
TGTGCCAGTAGTATACTCAATGAGCAGTTCTTC
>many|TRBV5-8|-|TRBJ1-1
CASSWTPRDTEAFF
TGTGCCAGCAGCTGGACCCCGAGGGACACTGAAGCTTTCTTT
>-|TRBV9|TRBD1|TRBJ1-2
CASSVGQGGGGYTF
TGTGCCAGCAGCGTAGGACAGGGAGGGGGCGGCTACACCTTC
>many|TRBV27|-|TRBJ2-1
CASQISEVYNEQFF
TGTGCCAGCCAGATTAGCGAGGTATACAATGAGCAGTTCTTC
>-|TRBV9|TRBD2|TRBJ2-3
CASSFRGLAAISTDTQYF
TGTGCCAGCAGCTTTCGTGGACTAGCGGCTATCTCCACAGATACGCAGTATTTT
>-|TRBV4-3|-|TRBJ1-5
CASSQDIRVASNQPQHF
TGCGCCAGCAGCCAAGATATCAGGGTCGCGAGCAATCAGCCCCAGCATTTT
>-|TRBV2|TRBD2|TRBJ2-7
CASRYWTSGAYEQYF
TGTGCCAGCAGATACTGGACTAGCGGGGCCTACGAGCAGTACTTC
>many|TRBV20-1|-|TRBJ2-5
CSARLPGRRGETQYF
TGCAGTGCTAGACTCCCTGGGAGGCGGGGAGAGACCCAGTACTTC
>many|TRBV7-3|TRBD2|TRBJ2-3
CASSNSGTDTQYF
TGTGCCAGCAGTAATAGCGGGACAGATACGCAGTATTTT
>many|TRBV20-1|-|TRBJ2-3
CSASVDTQYF
TGCAGTGCTAGTGTCGATACGCAGTATTTT
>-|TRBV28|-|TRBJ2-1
CASSPTRDFYNEQFF
TGTGCCAGCAGCCCAACCCGGGACTTCTACAATGAGCAGTTCTTC
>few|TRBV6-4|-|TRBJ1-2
CASSDSGGYGYTF
TGTGCCAGCAGTGACTCGGGGGGCTATGGCTACACCTTC
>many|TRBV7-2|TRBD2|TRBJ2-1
CASSLGGGGLAGSEQFF
TGTGCCAGCAGCTTAGGGGGGGGCGGACTAGCGGGATCTGAGCAGTTCTTC
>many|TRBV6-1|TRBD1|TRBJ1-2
CASRGQGGGYTF
TGTGCCAGCAGGGGACAGGGGGGCGGCTACACCTTC
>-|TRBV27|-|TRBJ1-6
CASRLGQGSSYNSPLHF
TGTGCCAGCAGACTAGGACAAGGAAGCTCCTATAATTCACCCCTCCACTTT
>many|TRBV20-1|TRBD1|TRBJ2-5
CSARAQGQGQGETQYF
TGCAGTGCTAGAGCCCAGGGACAGGGGCAGGGGGAGACCCAGTACTTC
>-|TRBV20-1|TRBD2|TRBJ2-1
CSARLAGRGNEQFF
TGCAGTGCTAGACTAGCGGGACGGGGCAATGAGCAGTTCTTC
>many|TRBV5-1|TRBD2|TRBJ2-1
CASSPSGLAGVNEQFF
TGCGCCAGCAGCCCTTCGGGACTAGCGGGAGTAAATGAGCAGTTCTTC
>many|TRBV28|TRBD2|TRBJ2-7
CASSGRLAFEQYF
TGTGCCAGCAGTGGCAGACTAGCTTTCGAGCAGTACTTC
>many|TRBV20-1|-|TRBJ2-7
CSAREGTLEQYF
TGCAGTGCTAGAGAAGGGACATTGGAGCAGTACTTC
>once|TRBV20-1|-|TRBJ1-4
CSAIDGSTNEKLFF
TGCAGTGCTATCGACGGCTCAACTAATGAAAAACTGTTTTTT
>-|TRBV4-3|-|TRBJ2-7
CASSQGLTSYEQYF
TGCGCCAGCAGCCAAGGACTAACCTCCTACGAGCAGTACTTC
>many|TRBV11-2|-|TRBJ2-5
CASSPARGVSRETQYF
TGTGCCAGCAGCCCGGCCCGTGGGGTTTCTAGAGAGACCCAGTACTTC
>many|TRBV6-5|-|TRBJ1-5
CASSYTGGSNQPQHF
TGTGCCAGCAGTTACACCGGGGGAAGCAATCAGCCCCAGCATTTT
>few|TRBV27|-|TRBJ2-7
CASRLPGQGSYEQYF
TGTGCCAGCAGACTGCCGGGGCAGGGATCCTACGAGCAGTACTTC
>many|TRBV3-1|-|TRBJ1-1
CASSQAGTVNTEAFF
TGTGCCAGCAGCCAAGCAGGGACGGTGAACACTGAAGCTTTCTTT
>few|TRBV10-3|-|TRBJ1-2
CAIKNGAANYGYTF
TGTGCAATAAAGAACGGGGCAGCTAACTATGGCTACACCTTC